These T cell receptor beta chains were read from a single sample in a study of chemoradiotherapy in HPV16-positive cancers. Only in-frame clones appear in the TCRdb table, and some are missing; sequencing was by immunoSEQ multiplex PCR. The profile shows around 25,000 clones, 85% to 95% of them singletons. This specimen was blood, taken from a patient who underwent chemoradiotherapy. Receptors originate from a human donor with HPV-associated anogenital cancer. Both conserved end residues are part of each CDR3. A D gene is named only where the DNA matches it firmly. The size of a clone is reported for some rows only, either as once, few or many, or as a class for expanded clones.

TRBV19	TRBD1	TRBJ1-6	-	TGTGCCAGTAGTATAAGGGGACAGGGTAATTCACCCCTCCACTTT	CASSIRGQGNSPLHF
TRBV2	-	TRBJ2-7	once	TGTGCCAGCAGTGTAGGGTTAGCTGGCTACTACGAGCAGTACTTC	CASSVGLAGYYEQYF
TRBV15	-	TRBJ2-3	-	TGTGCCACCAGCAGAAGCTTACCGGCAGGGCGGGTTCCAGATACGCAGTATTTT	CATSRSLPAGRVPDTQYF
TRBV5-6	-	TRBJ2-3	-	TGTGCCAGCAGCTTAGATGCAGGCACAGATACGCAGTATTTT	CASSLDAGTDTQYF
TRBV6-6	-	TRBJ1-1	-	TGTGCCAGCAGTTATGAACAGGGTCGGGCGAACACTGAAGCTTTCTTT	CASSYEQGRANTEAFF
TRBV15	-	TRBJ2-2	-	TGTGCCACCAGCAGAGATAATAGGGTGGGCGGGGAGCTGTTTTTT	CATSRDNRVGGELFF
TRBV4-3	-	TRBJ1-5	-	TGCGCCAGCAGCCCCCAGGTGGGGTTGGGGCAGCCCCAGCATTTT	CASSPQVGLGQPQHF
TRBV18	-	TRBJ2-3	-	TGTGCCAGCTCCCCTAGCACAGATACGCAGTATTTT	CASSPSTDTQYF
TRBV27	-	TRBJ2-2	-	TGTGCCAGCAGTTTATCGCGGAACACCGGGGAGCTGTTTTTT	CASSLSRNTGELFF
TRBV5-1	-	TRBJ2-7	-	TGCGCCAGCAGAGAGTTTTCCGGGAGTAGGGAGCAGTACTTC	CASREFSGSREQYF
TRBV2	TRBD1	TRBJ1-5	-	TGTGCCAGCAATATCGGGACAGCTAGCAATCAGCCCCAGCATTTT	CASNIGTASNQPQHF
TRBV5-1	-	TRBJ2-5	-	TGCGCCAGCAGCTTGGCTCTGGGAATACAAGAGACCCAGTACTTC	CASSLALGIQETQYF
TRBV10-3	TRBD1	TRBJ1-5	-	TGTGCCACCGGACAGGGGGATAATCAGCCCCAGCATTTT	CATGQGDNQPQHF
TRBV7-6	-	TRBJ2-3	-	TGTGCCAGCAGCTCCGACAGCGGGCCAGATACGCAGTATTTT	CASSSDSGPDTQYF
TRBV5-8	TRBD1	TRBJ2-5	-	TGTGCCAGCAGCTTGGACCGGGCAGGGGGAGAGACCCAGTACTTC	CASSLDRAGGETQYF
TRBV6-5	TRBD1	TRBJ2-7	-	TGTGCCACCACGACAGGGGGCAGGGGGGAGCAGTACTTC	CATTTGGRGEQYF
TRBV6-5	TRBD1	TRBJ1-2	-	TGTGCCGCCTCGGGACAGGGGACCTATGGCTACACCTTC	CAASGQGTYGYTF
TRBV19	TRBD1	TRBJ2-6	-	TGTGCCAGTAGTCCGGGACAGGGAGCTGGGGCCAACGTCCTGACTTTC	CASSPGQGAGANVLTF
TRBV15	-	TRBJ1-2	-	TGTGCCACCAGCAGAGACCCGGAGCTCTATGGCTACACCTTC	CATSRDPELYGYTF
TRBV4-2	-	TRBJ1-6	-	TGTGCCAGCAGCCAAGCCGGAGGGGTGGGGTCCTATAATTCACCCCTCCACTTT	CASSQAGGVGSYNSPLHF
TRBV2	-	TRBJ2-3	-	TGTGCCAGCAGTGGGGGCAGGAGCACAGATACGCAGTATTTT	CASSGGRSTDTQYF
TRBV6-6	-	TRBJ2-7	few	TGTGCCAGCAGCCAGGACACGGAACACTACGAGCAGTACTTC	CASSQDTEHYEQYF
TRBV27	TRBD1	TRBJ1-6	-	TGTGCCAGCAGCGTGACAGGGAGTGATTCACCCCTCCACTTT	CASSVTGSDSPLHF
TRBV30	-	TRBJ2-1	-	TGTGCCTGGAGTGTACTCGGGCATGAGCAGTTCTTC	CAWSVLGHEQFF
TRBV5-1	-	TRBJ2-2	-	TGCGCCAGCAGCCTGTCTCTCACCGGGGAGCTGTTTTTT	CASSLSLTGELFF
TRBV18	-	TRBJ1-1	-	TGTGCCAGCTCAAACTTCTTTGGCGGACAATTGAACACTGAAGCTTTCTTT	CASSNFFGGQLNTEAFF
TRBV30	-	TRBJ1-6	-	TGTGCCTGGAGTCGGAACAGGTTCAATTCACCCCTCCACTTT	CAWSRNRFNSPLHF
TRBV7-6	TRBD1	TRBJ1-5	-	TGTGCCAGCAGCCCCCTTACAGGGGTTCAGCCCCAGCATTTT	CASSPLTGVQPQHF
TRBV4-3	TRBD2	TRBJ2-7	-	TGCGCCAGCAGCCAAGATCTTCGGGGGGCCTACGAGCAGTACTTC	CASSQDLRGAYEQYF
TRBV30	-	TRBJ2-3	-	TGTGCCTGGAGACTAGCAGGGACAGATACGCAGTATTTT	CAWRLAGTDTQYF
TRBV9	-	TRBJ1-2	-	TGTGCCAGCAGCGTGGGGAGACATCAAAACTATGGCTACACCTTC	CASSVGRHQNYGYTF
TRBV5-8	-	TRBJ1-2	-	TGTGCCAGCAGCTTGGGGTCACAGTTTAACTATGGCTACACCTTC	CASSLGSQFNYGYTF
TRBV19	TRBD1	TRBJ1-5	-	TGTGCCAGTAGTAAAGATACAGGGGGTAACCAGCCCCAGCATTTT	CASSKDTGGNQPQHF
TRBV7-9	-	TRBJ2-7	-	TGTGCCAGCAGTTCGACGGTCCTCTCCTACGAGCAGTACTTC	CASSSTVLSYEQYF
TRBV5-1	-	TRBJ2-3	-	TGCGCCAGCAGCTTGGGAGGACCCGAGGATACGCAGTATTTT	CASSLGGPEDTQYF
TRBV7-3	-	TRBJ2-3	-	TGTGCCAGCAGCCCAGGGGCAGGCACAGATACGCAGTATTTT	CASSPGAGTDTQYF
TRBV4-2	-	TRBJ2-3	-	TGTGCCAGCAGCCAGGCAGGAGACATGGTGTTCGGCACAGATACGCAGTATTTT	CASSQAGDMVFGTDTQYF
TRBV11-2	TRBD1	TRBJ1-6	-	TGTGCCAGCAGCCTCGGACAGGAGATTTATAATTCACCCCTCCACTTT	CASSLGQEIYNSPLHF
TRBV19	-	TRBJ1-5	-	TGTGCCAGTAGTATCTGGGGGGCTCATCAGCCCCAGCATTTT	CASSIWGAHQPQHF
TRBV6-5	-	TRBJ2-1	-	TGTGCCAGCAGTCCCGGCCCGGGGACTGAGCAGTTCTTC	CASSPGPGTEQFF
TRBV28	-	TRBJ1-5	once	TGTGCCAGCAGTAGCCAACAGGGAGGTCAGCCCCAGCATTTT	CASSSQQGGQPQHF
TRBV7-9	-	TRBJ1-1	-	TGTGCCAGCAGCTTAGGGGAGGGGGGCGGCACTGAAGCTTTCTTT	CASSLGEGGGTEAFF
TRBV7-2	-	TRBJ1-1	-	TGTGCCAGCACCCGAAGTGTGGGGACTGAAGCTTTCTTT	CASTRSVGTEAFF
TRBV5-1	-	TRBJ1-1	-	TGCGCCAGCAGCTTGTACGAGGGGACTGAAGCTTTCTTT	CASSLYEGTEAFF
TRBV6-6	TRBD1	TRBJ2-1	-	TGTGCCAGCAGCTCCGACAGGGGGATTGGGTTCTTC	CASSSDRGIGFF
TRBV27	-	TRBJ2-2	once	TGTGCCAGCAGTTTTGGCCTGAACACCGGGGAGCTGTTTTTT	CASSFGLNTGELFF
TRBV7-2	-	TRBJ2-7	-	TGTGCCAGCAGCTTAACTAGGAGCTACGAGCAGTACTTC	CASSLTRSYEQYF
TRBV2	-	TRBJ1-4	-	TGTGCCAGCAGTGAAGCGCTCTTCAGGGCTAGAGGGATTAATGAAAAACTGTTTTTT	CASSEALFRARGINEKLFF